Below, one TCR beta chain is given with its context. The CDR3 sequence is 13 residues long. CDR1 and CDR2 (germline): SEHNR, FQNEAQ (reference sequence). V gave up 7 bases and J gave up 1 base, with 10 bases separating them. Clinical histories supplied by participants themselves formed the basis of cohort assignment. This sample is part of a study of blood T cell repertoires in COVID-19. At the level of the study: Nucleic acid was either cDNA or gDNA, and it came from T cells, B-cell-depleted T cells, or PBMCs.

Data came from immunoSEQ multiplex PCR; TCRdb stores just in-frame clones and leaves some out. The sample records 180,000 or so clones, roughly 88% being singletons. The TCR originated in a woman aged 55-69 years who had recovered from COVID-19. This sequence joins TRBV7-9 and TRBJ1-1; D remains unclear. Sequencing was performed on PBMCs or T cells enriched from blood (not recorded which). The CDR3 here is CASTVLSNTEAFF. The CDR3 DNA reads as TGTGCCAGCACCGTCCTGTCGAACACTGAAGCTTTCTTT. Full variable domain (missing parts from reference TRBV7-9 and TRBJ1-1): DTGVSQNPRHKITKRGQNVTFRCDPISEHNRLYWYRQTLGQGPEFLTYFQNEAQLEKSRLLSDRFSAERPKGSFSTLEIQRTEQGDSAMYLCASTVLSNTEAFFGQGTRLTVV.